The entry that follows covers one T cell receptor (beta chain) sequence. Its antigen is unidentified. The junction departs from germline at one end; a sequencing error may be responsible. Per sample, roughly 99,000 TCR templates were assayed. Produced via immunoSEQ multiplex PCR; TCRdb's table is partial and in-frame only. Of around 110,000 clones in the sample, less than 95% were seen once. The entry originates in a study of siplizumab effects on memory and regulatory T cells. Overall study results and limits: Both greater diversity than memory cells and a major contribution to the alloresponse seemed to characterize naive T cells. The study did not confirm that proliferating Tregs from siplizumab cultures were suppressive. Solely a minor proportion of alloreactive clones could be assigned to unstimulated subsets.

Germline CDR1 SGHNT, CDR2 YYREEE (reference sequence). The CDR3 totals 14 residues. The chain joins TRBV5-4 to TRBJ1-2; perhaps TRBD1 as D (5 bases). This TCR came from a human donor in good health. Sequenced sample: non-Treg CD4+ T cells sorted from blood. CDR3 in DNA: TGTGCCAGCAGCCAGGCAGGAGCAGGGCCTGGCTACGCCTTC. Protein product: CASSQAGAGPGYAF.